What follows is one TCR beta chain and its context. What it binds is unknown. Researchers amplified the TCR beta CDR3 regions from RNA transcripts. TCR CDR3 underwent first-round RT-PCR with the HTBI primer set. TCRdb reanalysed the multiplex PCR reads using MiXCR and keeps one entry per CDR3 protein. Among 300,000 to 450,000 distinct CDR3 sequences listed, around 25% were seen once. This CDR3 is built from 13 residues. V lost 8 bases, J lost 4 bases, and 11 bases lay in between. In germline, CDR1 is SGHAT, CDR2 FQNNGV. This specimen comes from a study of T cells in Graves' hyperthyroidism and ophthalmopathy. Over 18 months, lack of ophthalmopathy progression marked Graves' hyperthyroidism as stable. Newly diagnosed hyperthyroidism patients aged 18 to 65 years had disease lasting under 2 months. Findings and limits, study-wide: In blood, most of the thyroid clonotypes expanded above 0.001 were also present.

The chain employs TRBV11-2 and TRBJ2-2; tentatively, D is TRBD1 or TRBD2 (5 bases each). Sequencing used blood. This TCR was recovered from a man in his fifties or sixties with Graves' hyperthyroidism. CDR3 nucleotides: TGTGCCAGCCTGGTGGGGACCACCGGGGAGCTGTTTTTT. Encoded protein: CASLVGTTGELFF.